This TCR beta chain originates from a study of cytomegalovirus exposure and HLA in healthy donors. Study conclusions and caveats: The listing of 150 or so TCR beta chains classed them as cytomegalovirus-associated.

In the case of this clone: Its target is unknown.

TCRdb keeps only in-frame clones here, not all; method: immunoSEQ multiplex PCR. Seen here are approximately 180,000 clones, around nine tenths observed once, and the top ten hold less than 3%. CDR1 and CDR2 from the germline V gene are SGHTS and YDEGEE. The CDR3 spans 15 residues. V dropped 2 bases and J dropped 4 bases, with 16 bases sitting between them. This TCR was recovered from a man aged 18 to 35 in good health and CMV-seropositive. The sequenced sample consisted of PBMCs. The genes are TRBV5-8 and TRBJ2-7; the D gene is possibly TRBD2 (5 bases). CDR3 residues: CASSFVPSRGYEQYF. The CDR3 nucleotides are TGTGCCAGCAGCTTTGTACCTAGCCGGGGATACGAGCAGTACTTC. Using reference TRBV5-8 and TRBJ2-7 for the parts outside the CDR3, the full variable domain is EAGVTQSPTHLIKTRGQQATLRCSPISGHTSVYWYQQALGLGLQFLLWYDEGEERNRGNFPPRFSGRQFPNYSSELNVNALELEDSALYLCASSFVPSRGYEQYFGPGTRLTVT.